This TCR beta chain was observed in a study of blood T cell repertoires in COVID-19. Study information: Samples taken during acute and convalescent COVID-19 were collected in the United States, Italy and Spain.

In terms of age and location, participants ranged from roughly 18 to 89 years and lived in approximately 26 US areas. Two consecutive negative NP/OP PCR tests, clearance, or resolved symptoms defined Cohort 3 recovery. This table comes from immunoSEQ multiplex PCR, and its TCRdb copy is limited to in-frame clones, with some not included. Of approximately 210,000 clones in the sample, 82% are singletons; the top ten hold about 12%. The CDR3 covers 17 residues. With 5 bases removed from V and 5 bases from J, the gap between germline ends came to 25 bases. Germline lookup yields CDR1 SGHNT and CDR2 YENEEA.

The gene calls are TRBV11-3 and TRBJ2-7; D may be TRBD1 (6 bases). Sample: PBMCs or T cells enriched from blood (not recorded which). This sequence originates from a man aged 35-49 years who had recovered from COVID-19. This CDR3 is CASSPRGGGRGVNEQYF. The CDR3 nucleotides are TGTGCCAGCAGCCCACGGGGTGGCGGCAGGGGAGTCAACGAGCAGTACTTC.